The rows below give T cell receptor beta chains drawn from one sample of a study of blood T cells in healthy people across ages. TCRdb analysed the 5' RACE reads with MiXCR anew, one entry per CDR3 protein. The profile shows hundreds of thousands of distinct CDR3 sequences, around 52% of them singletons. Sequenced: blood. These receptors came from a woman at least 80 years old in good health. Each CDR3 is given with its conserved first and last residue. D genes are given only for firm matches. Where a row states a size, it is once, few, many or the class of an expanded clone; other rows omit it.

>.|TRBJ2-4|TRBV7-2|once
CASSLGSQADVEQYF
TGTGCCAGCAGCTTAGGGAGCCAGGCTGACGTGGAGCAGTACTTC
>.|TRBJ1-3|TRBV12-3/TRBV12-4|.
CASSLGRTPGNTIYF
TGTGCCAGCAGTCTGGGGAGAACGCCTGGAAACACCATATATTTT
>TRBD2|TRBJ2-7|TRBV10-3|.
CAISGGGTTTYEQYF
TGTGCCATCAGTGGGGGTGGGACTACAACCTACGAGCAGTACTTC
>TRBD1|TRBJ1-2|TRBV7-2|.
CASSWAPGTATYGYTF
TGTGCCAGCAGCTGGGCCCCCGGGACAGCCACATATGGCTACACCTTC
>.|TRBJ2-1|TRBV28|once
CASATAGQQFF
TGTGCCAGCGCAACGGCGGGACAGCAGTTCTTC
>.|TRBJ2-7|TRBV6-2/TRBV6-3|few
CASSGDWTYEQYF
TGTGCCAGCAGTGGGGACTGGACCTACGAGCAGTACTTC
>.|TRBJ2-7|TRBV30|few
CAWIRGTEAYEQYF
TGTGCCTGGATTCGGGGGACAGAGGCCTACGAGCAGTACTTC
>.|TRBJ2-5|TRBV2|.
CASSEGTTTQETQYF
TGTGCCAGCAGTGAAGGGACTACCACCCAGGAGACCCAGTACTTC
>.|TRBJ2-7|TRBV20-1|.
CSALSRASLEQYF
TGCAGTGCGTTGAGCAGGGCTAGTCTGGAGCAGTACTTC
>.|TRBJ2-1|TRBV7-3|.
CASSLTGMGAQFF
TGTGCCAGCAGCTTAACGGGCATGGGGGCGCAGTTCTTC
>.|TRBJ2-1|TRBV4-1|.
CASSQVASYNEQFF
TGCGCCAGCAGCCAAGTGGCCAGCTACAATGAGCAGTTCTTC
>TRBD1|TRBJ2-7|TRBV6-2/TRBV6-3|many
CASSFPPFGTGLYEQYF
TGTGCCAGCAGTTTCCCCCCTTTCGGGACAGGGTTATACGAGCAGTACTTC
>TRBD2|TRBJ2-7|TRBV3-1|.
CASSFTGGSYNEQYF
TGTGCCAGCAGTTTCACGGGAGGTTCCTACAATGAGCAGTACTTC
>.|TRBJ2-1|TRBV29-1|few
CSALAGTLDEQFF
TGCAGCGCTCTGGCGGGGACCCTCGATGAGCAGTTCTTC
>TRBD1|TRBJ1-6|TRBV20-1|few
CSARGDRVSPLHF
TGCAGTGCTCGGGGGGACAGGGTGTCACCCCTCCACTTT
>TRBD1|TRBJ2-7|TRBV27|.
CASRLQGAKGEQYF
TGTGCCAGCAGATTACAGGGGGCTAAAGGCGAGCAGTACTTC
>TRBD2|TRBJ2-6|TRBV12-3/TRBV12-4|.
CASRISGGTPSGANVLTF
TGTGCCAGCAGGATTAGCGGGGGTACTCCCTCTGGGGCCAACGTCCTGACTTTC
>TRBD2|TRBJ2-1|TRBV6-5|.
CASSYSGVWERGNEQFF
TGTGCCAGCAGTTACTCGGGTGTTTGGGAGCGGGGCAATGAGCAGTTCTTC
>TRBD1|TRBJ2-3|TRBV20-1|.
CSAPSGQGTDTQYF
TGCAGTGCCCCCTCAGGACAGGGCACAGATACGCAGTATTTT
>.|TRBJ1-2|TRBV4-2|many
CASSPTRSGGNYGYTF
TGTGCCAGCAGCCCCACCCGCAGCGGGGGTAACTATGGCTACACCTTC
>.|TRBJ1-2|TRBV10-3|once
CAISESNNYGYTF
TGTGCCATCAGTGAGTCGAACAACTATGGCTACACCTTC
>TRBD1|TRBJ1-1|TRBV29-1|.
CSVAQGANTEAFF
TGCAGCGTCGCCCAGGGGGCGAACACTGAAGCTTTCTTT
>.|TRBJ2-1|TRBV20-1|.
CSATEGGFYNEQFF
TGCAGTGCTACCGAGGGTGGGTTTTACAATGAGCAGTTCTTC
>TRBD1|TRBJ1-6|TRBV10-3|.
CAISGQGGFSPLHF
TGTGCCATCAGCGGACAGGGGGGGTTTTCACCCCTCCACTTT